Presented here are 10 T cell receptor beta chains from one specimen sequenced in a study of PD-L1 blockade in urothelial cancer. Method: immunoSEQ multiplex PCR; TCRdb's copy keeps in-frame clones and lacks some. This sample yields fewer than 85,000 clones, of which around nine tenths are seen a single time; 11% belongs to the top ten. Time point indicated: peripheral blood 6 weeks after treatment start. This material consisted of PBMCs, taken around atezolizumab (anti-PD-L1) treatment. All receptors come from a man aged 60-69 years with urothelial cancer.

The chain uses TRBV6-6 and TRBJ2-7; 9 bases match TRBD1. Germline V gene sequence: CDR1 MNHNY, CDR2 SVGAGI (reference sequence). The CDR3 contains 14 residues. The V segment lost 4 bases and the J segment 6 bases; nucleotides outside the gene matches: 7. The chain's CDR3 is CASSSGQGRGEQYF. The CDR3, as DNA: TGTGCCAGCAGTTCGGGACAGGGACGAGGCGAGCAGTACTTC.

The rearrangement links TRBV10-3 to TRBJ1-1; D might be TRBD1 (5 bases). Germline lookup yields CDR1 ENHRY and CDR2 SYGVKD. V lost 7 bases to trimming and J lost 11 bases, with 17 bases between them. There are 12 residues in the CDR3. The CDR3 DNA reads TGTGCCATCATGTCGGGCGGGGCGGGCGCTTTCTTT. This gives the protein CAIMSGGAGAFF.

V gene TRBV27 combines with J gene TRBJ1-5, with D unresolved. The V gene lost 1 base and the J gene lost 4 bases, with 5 bases spanning the gap. Germline V gene data show CDR1 as MNHEY and CDR2 as SMNVEV (reference sequence). The CDR3 length is 13 residues. CDR3 sequence (DNA): TGTGCCAGCAGTTTATTATCTAATCAGCCCCAGCATTTT. Amino acid sequence: CASSLLSNQPQHF.

The chain carries TRBV7-3 and TRBJ2-1; tentative D call: TRBD2 (6 bases). The CDR3 covers 14 residues. Trimming took off 1 base at V and 6 bases at J, with 10 bases between the two ends. The germline CDR1 and CDR2 sequences are SGHTA and FQGTGA. CDR3 bases: TGTGCCAGCAGCTTAATGGGGACTTTCAATGAGCAGTTCTTC. Protein sequence: CASSLMGTFNEQFF.

This clone has a single count. The rearrangement uses TRBV28 and TRBJ2-7; no clear D gene. The V end was cut by 3 bases, the J end by 6 bases, with 3 bases between. The germline V gene encodes CDR1 MDHEN and CDR2 SYDVKM. The CDR3 sequence is 10 residues long. This CDR3 is CASSLSEQYF. CDR3 coding DNA: TGTGCCAGCAGTTTGAGCGAGCAGTACTTC. The full variable domain, with the rest looked up from reference TRBV28 and TRBJ2-7, is DVKVTQSSRYLVKRTGEKVFLECVQDMDHENMFWYRQDPGLGLRLIYFSYDVKMKEKGDIPEGYSVSREKKERFSLILESASTNQTSMYLCASSLSEQYFGPGTRLTVT.

CDR3 DNA: TGCGCCAGCAGCGGGGGGACAGGGGGATCCCCTCTGATCGCTTTCTTT. It translates to CASSGGTGGSPLIAFF. V usage is TRBV5-1 and J usage is TRBJ1-1, with TRBD1 identical over 11 bases. J lost 11 bases, V lost 4 bases, and 16 bases had no gene match. The CDR3 is made up of 16 amino acids. CDR1 is SGHRS and CDR2 is YFSETQ in the germline V gene.

The rearrangement joins TRBV5-4 to TRBJ2-5; 15 nucleotides line up with TRBD2. Germline V gene data show CDR1 as SGHNT and CDR2 as YYREEE (reference sequence). V shed 4 bases and J 5 bases; nucleotides not matched to a gene: 6. This CDR3 is 16 amino acids long. The CDR3 sequence is CASSARTSGRGETQYF. The DNA for the CDR3 is TGTGCCAGCAGCGCGCGGACTAGCGGGAGGGGGGAGACCCAGTACTTC.

This chain links TRBV19 with TRBJ2-7; D unclear. The length of the CDR3 is 13 residues. Per the germline V gene, CDR1 is LNHDA and CDR2 is SQIVND (reference sequence). The V gene lost 5 bases and the J gene lost 7 bases, with 15 bases spanning the gap. DNA of the CDR3: TGTGCCAGTAGTCGTGCCGACGGGTGGGAGCAGTACTTC. Amino acids: CASSRADGWEQYF.

The chain uses TRBV6-5 and TRBJ1-5; TRBD1 is a possible D gene (6 bases). The CDR3 extends over 15 amino acids. Per the germline V gene, CDR1 is MNHEY and CDR2 is SVGAGI. The V end lost 7 bases, the J end lost 5 bases, and 18 bases lay between the germline ends. CDR3 nucleotides: TGTGCCAGCAAACACAGGGAGGGCGCTCATCAGCCCCAGCATTTT. This sequence encodes CASKHREGAHQPQHF.

Points on this clone: One end of the junction does not line up with germline, which may come from a read error. The chain has TRBV7-7 and TRBJ2-2, with 8 bases fitting TRBD1. This CDR3 is built from 15 residues. Germline V lookup: CDR1 SSHAT, CDR2 FNYEAQ (reference sequence). The CDR3 sequence is CASSLQGANTGELFF. The CDR3 DNA reads as TGTGCTAGCAGCTTACAGGGGGCGAACACCGGGGAGCTGTTTTTT.